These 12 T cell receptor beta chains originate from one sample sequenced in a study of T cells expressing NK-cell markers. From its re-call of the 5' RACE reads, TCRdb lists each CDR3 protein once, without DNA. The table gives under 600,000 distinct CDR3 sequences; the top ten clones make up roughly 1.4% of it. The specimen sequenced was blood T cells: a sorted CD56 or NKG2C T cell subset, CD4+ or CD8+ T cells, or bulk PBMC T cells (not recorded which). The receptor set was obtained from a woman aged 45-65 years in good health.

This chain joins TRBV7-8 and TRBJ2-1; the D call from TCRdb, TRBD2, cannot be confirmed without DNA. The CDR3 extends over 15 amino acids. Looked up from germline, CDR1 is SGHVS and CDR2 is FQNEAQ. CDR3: CASIKAYPLGDEQFF.

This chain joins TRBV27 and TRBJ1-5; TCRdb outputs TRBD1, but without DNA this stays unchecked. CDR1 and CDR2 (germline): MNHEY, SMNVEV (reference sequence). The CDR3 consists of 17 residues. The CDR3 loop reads CASSPGIGTHSNQPQHF.

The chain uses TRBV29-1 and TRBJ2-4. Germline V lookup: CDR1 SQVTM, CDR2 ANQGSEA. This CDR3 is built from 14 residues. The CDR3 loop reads CSVGDSAGLNIQYF.

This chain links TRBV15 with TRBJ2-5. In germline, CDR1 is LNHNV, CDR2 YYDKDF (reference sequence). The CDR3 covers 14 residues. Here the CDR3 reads CATSRLGVEETQYF.

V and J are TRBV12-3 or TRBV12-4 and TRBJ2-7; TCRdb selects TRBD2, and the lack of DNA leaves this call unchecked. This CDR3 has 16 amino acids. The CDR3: CASSPGDGGVAYEQYF.

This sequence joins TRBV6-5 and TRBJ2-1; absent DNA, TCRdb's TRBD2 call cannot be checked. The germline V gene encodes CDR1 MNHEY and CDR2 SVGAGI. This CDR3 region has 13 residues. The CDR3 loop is CASSGRVLNEQFF.

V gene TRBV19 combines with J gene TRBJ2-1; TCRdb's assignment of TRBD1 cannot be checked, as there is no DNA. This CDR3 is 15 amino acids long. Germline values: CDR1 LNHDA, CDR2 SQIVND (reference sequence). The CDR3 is CASTWDGSSYNEQFF. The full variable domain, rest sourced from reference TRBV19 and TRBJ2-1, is DGGITQSPKYLFRKEGQNVTLSCEQNLNHDAMYWYRQDPGQGLRLIYYSQIVNDFQKGDIAEGYSVSREKKESFPLTVTSAQKNPTAFYLCASTWDGSSYNEQFFGPGTRLTVL.

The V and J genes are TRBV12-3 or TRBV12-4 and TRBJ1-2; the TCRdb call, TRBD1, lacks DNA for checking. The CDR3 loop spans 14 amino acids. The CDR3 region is CASIGTGRIHGYTF.

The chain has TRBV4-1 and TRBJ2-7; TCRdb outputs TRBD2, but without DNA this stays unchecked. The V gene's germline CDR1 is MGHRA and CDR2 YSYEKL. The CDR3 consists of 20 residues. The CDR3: CASSQGRGLAGGRSSYEQYF.

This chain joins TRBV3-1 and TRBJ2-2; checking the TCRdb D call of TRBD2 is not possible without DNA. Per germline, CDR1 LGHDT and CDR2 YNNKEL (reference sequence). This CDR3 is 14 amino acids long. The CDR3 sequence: CASVPAGAPGELFF.

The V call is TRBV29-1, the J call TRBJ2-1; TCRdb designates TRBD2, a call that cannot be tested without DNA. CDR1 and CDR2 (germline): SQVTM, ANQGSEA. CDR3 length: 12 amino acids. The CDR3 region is CSVEDGTSFQFF.

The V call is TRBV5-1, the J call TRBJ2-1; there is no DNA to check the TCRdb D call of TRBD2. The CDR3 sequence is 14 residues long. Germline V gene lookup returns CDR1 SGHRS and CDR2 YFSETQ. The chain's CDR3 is CASSPDLAGVEQFF.